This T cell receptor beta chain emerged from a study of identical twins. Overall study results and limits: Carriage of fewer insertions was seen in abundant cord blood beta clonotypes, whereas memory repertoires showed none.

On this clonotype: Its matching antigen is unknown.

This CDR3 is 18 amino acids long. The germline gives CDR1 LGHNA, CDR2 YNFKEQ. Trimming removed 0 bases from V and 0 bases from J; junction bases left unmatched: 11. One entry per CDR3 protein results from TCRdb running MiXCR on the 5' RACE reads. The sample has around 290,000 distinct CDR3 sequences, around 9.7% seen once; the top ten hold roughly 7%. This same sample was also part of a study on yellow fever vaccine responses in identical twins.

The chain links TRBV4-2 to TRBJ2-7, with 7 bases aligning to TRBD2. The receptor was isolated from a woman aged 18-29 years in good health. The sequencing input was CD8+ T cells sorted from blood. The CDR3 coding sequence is TGTGCCAGCAGCCAAGATCCTGCAGGGCTAGCGGACTCCTACGAGCAGTACTTC. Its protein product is CASSQDPAGLADSYEQYF.